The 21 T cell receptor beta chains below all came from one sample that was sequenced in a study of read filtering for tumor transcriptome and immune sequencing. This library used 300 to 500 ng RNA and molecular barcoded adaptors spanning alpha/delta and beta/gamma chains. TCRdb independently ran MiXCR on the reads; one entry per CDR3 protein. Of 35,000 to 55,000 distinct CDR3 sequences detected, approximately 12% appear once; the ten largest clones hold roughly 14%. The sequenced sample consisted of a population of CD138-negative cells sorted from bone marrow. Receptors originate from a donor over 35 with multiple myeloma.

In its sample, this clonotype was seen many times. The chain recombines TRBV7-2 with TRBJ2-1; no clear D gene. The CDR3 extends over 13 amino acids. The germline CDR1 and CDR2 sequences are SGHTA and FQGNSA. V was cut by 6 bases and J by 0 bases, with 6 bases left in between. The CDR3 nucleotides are TGTGCCAGCAGAGAGGTCTCCTACAATGAGCAGTTCTTC. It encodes CASREVSYNEQFF.

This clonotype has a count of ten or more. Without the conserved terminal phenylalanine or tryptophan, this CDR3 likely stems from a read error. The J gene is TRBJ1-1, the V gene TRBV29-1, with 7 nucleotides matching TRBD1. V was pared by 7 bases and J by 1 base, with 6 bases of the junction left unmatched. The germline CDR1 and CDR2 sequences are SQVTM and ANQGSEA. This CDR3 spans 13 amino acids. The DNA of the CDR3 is TGCAGCGCTCGGGACAGATCGAACACTGAAGCTTTCCTT. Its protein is CSARDRSNTEAFL.

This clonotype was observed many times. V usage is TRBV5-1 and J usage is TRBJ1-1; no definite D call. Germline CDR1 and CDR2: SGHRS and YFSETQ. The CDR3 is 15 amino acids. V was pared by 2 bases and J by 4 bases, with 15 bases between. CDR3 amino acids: CASSLTARGGTEAFF. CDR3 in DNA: TGCGCCAGCAGCTTAACGGCGAGAGGTGGCACTGAAGCTTTCTTT.

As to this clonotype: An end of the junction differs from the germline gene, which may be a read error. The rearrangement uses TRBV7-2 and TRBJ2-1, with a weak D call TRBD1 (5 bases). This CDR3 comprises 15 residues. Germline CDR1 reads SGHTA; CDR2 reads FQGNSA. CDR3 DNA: TGTGCCATCAGCTCCCAGGGTTACTCCTACAATGAGCAGTTCTTC. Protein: CAISSQGYSYNEQFF.

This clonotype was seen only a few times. This chain's CDR3 is CASSFRTGGRNTEAFF. The CDR3 DNA reads as TGTGCCAGCAGCTTTCGGACAGGGGGAAGGAACACTGAAGCTTTCTTT. V and J are TRBV5-6 and TRBJ1-1; TRBD1 agrees at 10 bases. Germline V gives CDR1 SGHDT, CDR2 YYEEEE. This CDR3 spans 16 amino acids. J gave up 1 base and V 2 bases, and 5 bases lay outside the gene matches.

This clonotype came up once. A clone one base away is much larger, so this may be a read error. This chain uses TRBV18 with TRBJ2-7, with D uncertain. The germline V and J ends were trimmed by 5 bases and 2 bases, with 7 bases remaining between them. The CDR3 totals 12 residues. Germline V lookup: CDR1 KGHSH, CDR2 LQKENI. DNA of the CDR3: TGTGCCAGCTCATCCAGCCCCTACGAGCAGTACTTC. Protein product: CASSSSPYEQYF.

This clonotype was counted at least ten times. Written as DNA, the CDR3 is TGTGCCAGCAGTTTGGGGACTAGCGGGATTAATGAGCAGTTCTTC. Residues: CASSLGTSGINEQFF. The V call is TRBV27, the J call TRBJ2-1; TRBD2 agrees at 13 bases. The CDR3 has 15 residues. Germline lookup yields CDR1 MNHEY and CDR2 SMNVEV (reference sequence). V was clipped by 3 bases and J by 7 bases; unmatched bases: 3.

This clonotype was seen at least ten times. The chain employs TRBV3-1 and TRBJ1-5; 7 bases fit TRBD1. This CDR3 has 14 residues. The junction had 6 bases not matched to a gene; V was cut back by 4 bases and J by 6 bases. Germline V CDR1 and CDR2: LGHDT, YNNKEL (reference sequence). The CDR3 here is CASSLGQFGQPQHF. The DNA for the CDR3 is TGTGCCAGCAGCCTGGGACAGTTCGGTCAGCCCCAGCATTTT.

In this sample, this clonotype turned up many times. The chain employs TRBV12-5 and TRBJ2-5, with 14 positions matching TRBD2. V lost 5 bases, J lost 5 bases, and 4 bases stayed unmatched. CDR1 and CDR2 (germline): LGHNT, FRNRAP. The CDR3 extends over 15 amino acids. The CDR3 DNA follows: TGTGCTAGTGGTACGGGACTAGCGGGAGTGGAGACCCAGTACTTC. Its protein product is CASGTGLAGVETQYF.

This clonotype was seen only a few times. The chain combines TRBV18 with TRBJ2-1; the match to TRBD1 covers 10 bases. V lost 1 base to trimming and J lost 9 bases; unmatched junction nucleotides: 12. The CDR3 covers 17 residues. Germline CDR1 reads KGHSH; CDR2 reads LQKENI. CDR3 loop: CASSPRESGTGVTEQFF. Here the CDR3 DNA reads TGTGCCAGCTCACCACGGGAGTCTGGGACAGGGGTTACTGAGCAGTTCTTC. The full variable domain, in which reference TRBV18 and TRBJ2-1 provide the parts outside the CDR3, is NAGVMQNPRHLVRRRGQEARLRCSPMKGHSHVYWYRQLPEEGLKFMVYLQKENIIDESGMPKERFSAEFPKEGPSILRIQQVVRGDSAAYFCASSPRESGTGVTEQFFGPGTRLTVL.

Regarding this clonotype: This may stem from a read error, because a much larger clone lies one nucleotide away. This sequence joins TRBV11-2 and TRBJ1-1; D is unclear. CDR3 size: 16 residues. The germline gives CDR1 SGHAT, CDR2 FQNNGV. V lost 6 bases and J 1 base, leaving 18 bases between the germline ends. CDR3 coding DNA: TGTGCCAGCAGACCCCGACGATCGAGGCCGAACACTGAAGCTTTCTTT. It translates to CASRPRRSRPNTEAFF.

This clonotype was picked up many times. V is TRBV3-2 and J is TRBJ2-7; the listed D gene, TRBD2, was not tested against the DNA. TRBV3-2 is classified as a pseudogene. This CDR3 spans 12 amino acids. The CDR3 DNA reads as TGTGCCAGCAGCCAGCAGGGAGGTGAGCAGTACTTC. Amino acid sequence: CASSQQGGEQYF.

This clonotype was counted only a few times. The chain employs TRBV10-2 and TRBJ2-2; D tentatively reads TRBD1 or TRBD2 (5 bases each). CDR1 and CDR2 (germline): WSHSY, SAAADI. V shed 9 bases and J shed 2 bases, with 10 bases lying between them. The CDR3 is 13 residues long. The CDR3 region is CASRGVNTGELFF. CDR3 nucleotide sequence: TGCGCCAGTAGAGGGGTAAACACCGGGGAGCTGTTTTTT.

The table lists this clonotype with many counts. The CDR3 here is CASSPGDRGYEQYF. The CDR3 DNA reads as TGTGCCAGCAGCCCAGGGGACAGGGGGTACGAGCAGTACTTC. The V and J genes are TRBV7-2 and TRBJ2-7; 11 bases align to TRBD1. The CDR3 runs 14 residues. Germline V lookup: CDR1 SGHTA, CDR2 FQGNSA. V was clipped by 5 bases and J by 4 bases; unmatched bases: 4.

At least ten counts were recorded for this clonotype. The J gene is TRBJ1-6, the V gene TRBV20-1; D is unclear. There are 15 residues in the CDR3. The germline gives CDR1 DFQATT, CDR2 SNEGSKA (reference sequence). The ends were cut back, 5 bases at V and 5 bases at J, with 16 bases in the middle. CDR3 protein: CSAPTHSHNNSPLHF. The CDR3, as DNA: TGCAGTGCTCCTACTCACAGTCACAATAATTCACCCCTCCACTTT.

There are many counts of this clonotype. CDR3 bases: TGCGCCAGCAGCCGAAAAAACAGGACTAGCGGGATGGATGAGCAGTTCTTC. It translates to CASSRKNRTSGMDEQFF. This chain joins TRBV5-1 and TRBJ2-1; 12 bases agree with TRBD2. Trimming took 4 bases from V and 8 from J; bases not matched to a gene: 13. From germline, CDR1 is SGHRS and CDR2 YFSETQ. There are 17 residues in the CDR3. Full variable domain (outside the CDR3, taken from reference TRBV5-1 and TRBJ2-1): KAGVTQTPRYLIKTRGQQVTLSCSPISGHRSVSWYQQTPGQGLQFLFEYFSETQRNKGNFPGRFSGRQFSNSRSEMNVSTLELGDSALYLCASSRKNRTSGMDEQFFGPGTRLTVL.

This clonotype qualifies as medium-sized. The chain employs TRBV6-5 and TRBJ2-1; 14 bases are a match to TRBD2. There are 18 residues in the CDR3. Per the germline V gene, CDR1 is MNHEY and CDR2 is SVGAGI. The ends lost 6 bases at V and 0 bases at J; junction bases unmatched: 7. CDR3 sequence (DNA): TGTGCCAGCAGGAGACTAGCGGGAGGGCCCGGCTCCTACAATGAGCAGTTCTTC. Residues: CASRRLAGGPGSYNEQFF.

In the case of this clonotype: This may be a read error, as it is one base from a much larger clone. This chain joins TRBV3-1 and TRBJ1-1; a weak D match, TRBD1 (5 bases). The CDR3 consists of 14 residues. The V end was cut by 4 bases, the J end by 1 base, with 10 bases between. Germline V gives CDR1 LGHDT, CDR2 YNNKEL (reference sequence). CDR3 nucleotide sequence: TGTGCCAGCAGCCCCCAGGGAAGGAACACTGAAGCTTTCTTT. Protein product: CASSPQGRNTEAFF. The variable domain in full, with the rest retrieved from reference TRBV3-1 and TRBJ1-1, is DTAVSQTPKYLVTQMGNDKSIKCEQNLGHDTMYWYKQDSKKFLKIMFSYNNKELIINETVPNRFSPKSPDKAHLNLHINSLELGDSAVYFCASSPQGRNTEAFFGQGTRLTVV.

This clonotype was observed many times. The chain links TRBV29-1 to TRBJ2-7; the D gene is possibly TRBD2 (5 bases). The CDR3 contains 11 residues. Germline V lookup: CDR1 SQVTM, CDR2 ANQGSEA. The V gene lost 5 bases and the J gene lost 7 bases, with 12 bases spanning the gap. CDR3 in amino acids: CSVHTGNEQYF. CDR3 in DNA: TGCAGCGTTCACACCGGGAATGAGCAGTACTTC.

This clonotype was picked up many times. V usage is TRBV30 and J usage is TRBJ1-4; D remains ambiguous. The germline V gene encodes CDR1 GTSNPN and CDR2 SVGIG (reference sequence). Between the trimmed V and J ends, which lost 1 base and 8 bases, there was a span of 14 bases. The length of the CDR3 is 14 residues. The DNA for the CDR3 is TGTGCCTGGAGTGGTGCAGGAGGGAAGGAAAAACTGTTTTTT. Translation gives CAWSGAGGKEKLFF. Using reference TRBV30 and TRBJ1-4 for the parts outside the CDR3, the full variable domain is SQTIHQWPATLVQPVGSPLSLECTVEGTSNPNLYWYRQAAGRGLQLLFYSVGIGQISSEVPQNLSASRPQDRQFILSSKKLLLSDSGFYLCAWSGAGGKEKLFFGSGTQLSVL.

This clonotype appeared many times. The CDR3 nucleotides are TGTGCCAGCCGGGTCGGGGCGGCCAATCAGCCCCAGCATTTT. Encoded protein: CASRVGAANQPQHF. This chain links TRBV19 with TRBJ1-5; D might be TRBD1 (5 bases). The CDR3 contains 14 residues. The V end lost 9 bases, the J end lost 3 bases, and 15 bases lay between the germline ends. The V gene's germline CDR1 is LNHDA and CDR2 SQIVND (reference sequence).